This is a list of T cell receptor beta chains from one sample in a study of T cells in Graves' hyperthyroidism and ophthalmopathy. Via MiXCR, TCRdb re-called the multiplex PCR reads, giving one row per CDR3 protein. The sample lists a few hundred thousand distinct CDR3 sequences, 15% to 20% occurring once. The sequenced sample consisted of blood. Every receptor here comes from a woman aged 25 to 39 with Graves' ophthalmopathy. The CDR3 runs from the conserved cysteine through the conserved F or W. The D gene is left open where the match is weak. Clone size, where shown, is once, few, many, or a class for clones that have expanded.

NA	TRBJ1-1	TRBV20-1	TRBD1	TGCAGTGCTCGGCGGACAGGGGGTGAAGCTTTCTTT	CSARRTGGEAFF
many	TRBJ2-1	TRBV6-1	TRBD2	TGTGCCAGCGAACTAGCGGGCGGAAAAAATGAGCAGTTCTTC	CASELAGGKNEQFF
many	TRBJ2-7	TRBV5-1	NA	TGCGCCAGCAGCTTGGGTCTGACAGACGAGCAGTACTTC	CASSLGLTDEQYF
few	TRBJ2-2	TRBV9	NA	TGTGCCAGCAGCGTCTCCTCTATGGCCGGGGAGCTGTTTTTT	CASSVSSMAGELFF
many	TRBJ2-7	TRBV28	TRBD1	TGTGCCAGCAGTTTAGGGACAGCCTCCTACGAGCAGTACTTC	CASSLGTASYEQYF
many	TRBJ1-2	TRBV3-1	NA	TGTGCCAGCAGCCCTGCTCACTCGGGGGGCTGGGATGGCTACACCTTC	CASSPAHSGGWDGYTF
many	TRBJ2-3	TRBV12-3/TRBV12-4	TRBD2	TGTGCCAGCAGTTTAAGGCTTCGGTCTAGCGGGCCGAGCACAGATACGCAGTATTTT	CASSLRLRSSGPSTDTQYF
NA	TRBJ1-5	TRBV11-1	NA	TGTGCCAGCAGCTTAGGGAAATATAGCAATCAGCCCCAGCATTTT	CASSLGKYSNQPQHF
NA	TRBJ1-1	TRBV18	TRBD1	TGTGCCAGCTCACCATTGCGTCGGGACAGGGGAAACACTGAAGCTTTCTTT	CASSPLRRDRGNTEAFF
NA	TRBJ2-1	TRBV9	NA	TGTGCCAGCAGCGTAGCTGGGACACCCTCCTACAATGAGCAGTTCTTC	CASSVAGTPSYNEQFF
many	TRBJ2-5	TRBV6-1	NA	TGTGCCAGCAGTTCACCGGATAAAGAGACCCAGTACTTC	CASSSPDKETQYF
many	TRBJ2-7	TRBV7-2	TRBD2	TGTGCCAGCAGCCCTACAGGGGCGGGGGGGTACGAGCAGTACTTC	CASSPTGAGGYEQYF
few	TRBJ2-5	TRBV6-6	TRBD2	TGTGCCAGCAGTTACTGGGGGGGAATCCAAGAGACCCAGTACTTC	CASSYWGGIQETQYF
many	TRBJ2-7	TRBV5-1	NA	TGCGCCAGCAGCTTGGAGCCGGGACACTCCTACGAGCAGTACTTC	CASSLEPGHSYEQYF
many	TRBJ2-5	TRBV5-6	NA	TGTGCCAGCAGCTTGGGGGGGGACACAGATGAGACCCAGTACTTC	CASSLGGDTDETQYF
many	TRBJ2-1	TRBV5-1	TRBD2	TGCGCCAGCAGCTTTCTACCGGGACTAGCTAACAATGAGCAGTTCTTC	CASSFLPGLANNEQFF
few	TRBJ2-7	TRBV20-1	NA	TGCAGTGCCACGGGCGAATACGGGGACCCGGGGGTCGAGCAGTACTTC	CSATGEYGDPGVEQYF
few	TRBJ1-5	TRBV28	NA	TGTGCCAGCAGGGGGGCCACCACCAAGACCCAGCATTTT	CASRGATTKTQHF
few	TRBJ2-1	TRBV5-1	TRBD2	TGCGCCAGCATGAGTAGCGGGAGGTTCAATGAGCAGTTCTTC	CASMSSGRFNEQFF
once	TRBJ1-1	TRBV7-9	NA	TGTGCCAGCAGCGACCACGGGAACACTGAAGCTTTCTTT	CASSDHGNTEAFF
NA	TRBJ1-3	TRBV7-2	TRBD1	TGTGCCAGCAGCTGGACAGGGGGCGGTGGAAACACCGTATATTTT	CASSWTGGGGNTVYF
few	TRBJ1-1	TRBV14	TRBD1	TGTGCCAGCAGCCAGAGGACAGGGGGAAACACTGAAGCTTTCTTT	CASSQRTGGNTEAFF
few	TRBJ2-3	TRBV27	TRBD2	TGTGCCAGCAGTTTAGGGAGTTACGAAGCGGGAGAGAATACGCAGTATTTT	CASSLGSYEAGENTQYF
few	TRBJ1-5	TRBV6-1	NA	TGTGCCAGCAGTGCACCCCCGGGATATAATAGCAATCAGCCCCAGCATTTT	CASSAPPGYNSNQPQHF
many	TRBJ2-3	TRBV2	NA	TGTGCCAGCAGACCGTTAGGGACAAGGTCTTCGGATACGCAGTATTTT	CASRPLGTRSSDTQYF
NA	TRBJ2-3	TRBV6-2/TRBV6-3	NA	TGTGCCAGCAGTGCCTGGGACGATACGCAGTATTTT	CASSAWDDTQYF
few	TRBJ1-1	TRBV7-2	NA	TGTGCCAGCAGCTTAGCTTGGGTAAGGGCTGAAGCTTTCTTT	CASSLAWVRAEAFF
many	TRBJ2-7	TRBV28	NA	TGTGCCAGCACTGCAGTCGGCGGGGTCATCAGCAGATACGAGCAGTACTTC	CASTAVGGVISRYEQYF
NA	TRBJ2-7	TRBV2	NA	TGTGCCAGGGCAAGGATCTTACGCGATTACGAGCAGTACTTC	CARARILRDYEQYF
many	TRBJ1-1	TRBV20-1	TRBD1	TGCAGTGCTAGACCTGACAGGGACGGTGACACTGAAGCTTTCTTT	CSARPDRDGDTEAFF
many	TRBJ1-1	TRBV20-1	NA	TGCAGTGCTAGGCCGGGAATGAACACTGAAGCTTTCTTT	CSARPGMNTEAFF
NA	TRBJ2-6	TRBV20-1	TRBD2	TGCAGTGCTAGCGGGAGGGCCTCTGGGGCCAACGTCCTGACTTTC	CSASGRASGANVLTF
many	TRBJ2-7	TRBV3-1	TRBD2	TGTGCCAGCAGCCAAGATACATCGGGAGGCTCCTACGAGCAGTACTTC	CASSQDTSGGSYEQYF
many	TRBJ2-2	TRBV5-1	NA	TGCGCCAGCAGCTTGGACTGGGGTCCCGGCACCGGGGAGCTGTTTTTT	CASSLDWGPGTGELFF
NA	TRBJ1-1	TRBV10-2	TRBD1	TGCGCCAGCAGTGAGGGGCCAGGGGGGAGGACTGAAGCTTTCTTT	CASSEGPGGRTEAFF
NA	TRBJ1-2	TRBV6-1	TRBD1	TGTGCCAGCAGTGTTACAGGGGGTGGCGATGGCTACACCTTC	CASSVTGGGDGYTF
NA	TRBJ2-7	TRBV2	TRBD2	TGTGCCAGCAGCTGGTCGGGACTAGGGTTCTACGAGCAGTACTTC	CASSWSGLGFYEQYF
many	TRBJ2-3	TRBV2	TRBD2	TGTGCCAGCAGTGGGACTAGCGTCATCACAGATACGCAGTATTTT	CASSGTSVITDTQYF
many	TRBJ2-2	TRBV11-1	NA	TGTGCCAGCAGCTGGTCCTGGGGGCGCGACACCGGGGAGCTGTTTTTT	CASSWSWGRDTGELFF
NA	TRBJ2-3	TRBV11-2	NA	TGTGCCAGCGTCCGGGAGAGCACAGATACGCAGTATTTT	CASVRESTDTQYF
NA	TRBJ2-7	TRBV27	TRBD2	TGTGCCAGCAGTATCCACGTCGTGAGCGGGACCTACGAGCAGTACTTC	CASSIHVVSGTYEQYF
NA	TRBJ2-1	TRBV12-3/TRBV12-4	TRBD2	TGTGCCAGCAGTCCAAGAGGAGCGGGAGGCCCGAGCTCCTACAATGAGCAGTTCTTC	CASSPRGAGGPSSYNEQFF
many	TRBJ2-3	TRBV11-2	NA	TGTGCCAGCAGCTTACTTTCTGGCGGCCGAATTACAGATACGCAGTATTTT	CASSLLSGGRITDTQYF
many	TRBJ2-7	TRBV15	NA	TGTGCCACCAGCATGCTGGGTGCCGAGCAGTACTTC	CATSMLGAEQYF
many	TRBJ2-3	TRBV28	TRBD2	TGTGCCAGCAGTCGGACTAGCCCCACAGATACGCAGTATTTT	CASSRTSPTDTQYF
few	TRBJ2-1	TRBV6-2/TRBV6-3	TRBD2	TGTGCCAGCAGTGCGTATAGCGGGATCTACAATGAGCAGTTCTTC	CASSAYSGIYNEQFF
NA	TRBJ1-2	TRBV20-1	NA	TGCAGTGCTAGATTCCAACAGCGGAACTATGGCTACACCTTC	CSARFQQRNYGYTF
few	TRBJ1-4	TRBV2	NA	TGTGCCAGCAGTGAGGAGGGGAGTGAAAAACTGTTTTTT	CASSEEGSEKLFF